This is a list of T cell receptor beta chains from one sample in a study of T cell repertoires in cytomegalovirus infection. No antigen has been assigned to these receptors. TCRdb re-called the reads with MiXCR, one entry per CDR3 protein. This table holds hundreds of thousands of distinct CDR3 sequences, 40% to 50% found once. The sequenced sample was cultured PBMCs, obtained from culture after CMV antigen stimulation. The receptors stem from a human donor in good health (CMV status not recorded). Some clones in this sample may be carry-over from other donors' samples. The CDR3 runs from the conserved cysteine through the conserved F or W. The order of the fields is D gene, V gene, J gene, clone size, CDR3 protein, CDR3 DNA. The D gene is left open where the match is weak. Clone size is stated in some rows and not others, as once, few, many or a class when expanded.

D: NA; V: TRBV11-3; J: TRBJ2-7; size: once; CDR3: CASSARSASYEQYF; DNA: TGTGCCAGCAGCGCACGTTCGGCGAGCTACGAGCAGTACTTC
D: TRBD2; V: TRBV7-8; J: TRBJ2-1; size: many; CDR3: CASSHSGSSYNEQFF; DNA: TGTGCCAGCAGCCATAGCGGGAGCTCCTACAATGAGCAGTTCTTC
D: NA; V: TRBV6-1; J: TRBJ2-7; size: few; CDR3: CASSENRLREQYF; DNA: TGTGCCAGCAGTGAGAACAGACTTCGCGAGCAGTACTTC
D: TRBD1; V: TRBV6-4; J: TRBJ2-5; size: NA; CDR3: CASSQPPTGTLETQYF; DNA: TGTGCCAGCAGCCAACCTCCGACAGGGACCCTAGAGACCCAGTACTTC
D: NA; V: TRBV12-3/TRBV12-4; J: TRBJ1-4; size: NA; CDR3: CASSLSSGLVEKLFF; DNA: TGTGCCAGCAGTTTATCCTCGGGCCTCGTGGAAAAACTGTTTTTT
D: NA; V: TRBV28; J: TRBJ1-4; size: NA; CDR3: CASRIAGHGARDGNEKLFF; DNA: TGTGCCAGCAGGATCGCGGGACACGGAGCTAGAGACGGCAATGAAAAACTGTTTTTT
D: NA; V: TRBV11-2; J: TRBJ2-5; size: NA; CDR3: CASRKIGLRETQYF; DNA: TGTGCCAGCAGGAAAATTGGCTTGCGGGAGACCCAGTACTTC
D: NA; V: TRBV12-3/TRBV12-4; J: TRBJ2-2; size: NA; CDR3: CASSRLANTGELFF; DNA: TGTGCCAGCAGCCGATTGGCGAACACCGGGGAGCTGTTTTTT
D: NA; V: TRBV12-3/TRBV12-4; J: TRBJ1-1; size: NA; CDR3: CASSLDPHRNTEAFF; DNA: TGTGCCAGCAGTTTAGACCCTCACAGGAACACTGAAGCTTTCTTT
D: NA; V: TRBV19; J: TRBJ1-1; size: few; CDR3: CASRHRDAEAFF; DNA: TGTGCCAGTAGACATAGGGACGCTGAAGCTTTCTTT
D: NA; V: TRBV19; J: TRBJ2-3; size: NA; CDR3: CASAFRDGAGTDTQYF; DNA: TGTGCCAGTGCATTCCGGGACGGCGCAGGGACAGATACGCAGTATTTT
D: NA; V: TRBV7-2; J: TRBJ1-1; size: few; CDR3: CASSSLSGNTEAFF; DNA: TGTGCCAGCAGCTCCCTCTCCGGGAACACTGAAGCTTTCTTT
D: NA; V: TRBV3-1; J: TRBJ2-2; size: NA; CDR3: CASSPRAYNTGELFF; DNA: TGTGCCAGCAGCCCGAGGGCCTACAACACCGGGGAGCTGTTTTTT
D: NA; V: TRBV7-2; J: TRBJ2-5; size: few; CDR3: CASSLIFQETQYF; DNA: TGTGCCAGCAGCTTGATCTTCCAAGAGACCCAGTACTTC
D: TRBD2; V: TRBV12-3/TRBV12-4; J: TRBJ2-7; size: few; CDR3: CASSLIAGEQYF; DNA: TGTGCCAGCAGCCTGATAGCGGGGGAGCAGTACTTC
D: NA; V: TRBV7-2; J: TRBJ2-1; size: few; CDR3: CASSLPPHNEQFF; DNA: TGTGCCAGCAGCTTACCCCCCCACAATGAGCAGTTCTTC
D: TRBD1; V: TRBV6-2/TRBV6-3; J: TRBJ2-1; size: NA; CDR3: CASRLGQGSSNEQFF; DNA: TGTGCCAGCAGACTGGGACAGGGGTCTTCGAATGAGCAGTTCTTC
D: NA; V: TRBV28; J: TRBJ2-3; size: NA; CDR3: CASGIWGGTRGPDTQYF; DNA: TGTGCCAGCGGAATCTGGGGGGGGACCAGGGGCCCAGATACGCAGTATTTT
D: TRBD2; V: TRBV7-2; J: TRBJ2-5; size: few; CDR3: CASSERTSGYQETQYF; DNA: TGTGCCAGCAGCGAACGGACTAGCGGGTACCAAGAGACCCAGTACTTC
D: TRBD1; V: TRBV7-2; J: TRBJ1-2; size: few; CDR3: CASSSNPGTGIYGYTF; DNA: TGTGCCAGCAGCTCAAACCCCGGGACAGGGATCTATGGCTACACCTTC
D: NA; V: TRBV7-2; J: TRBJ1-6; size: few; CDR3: CASSLVATSVSPLHF; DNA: TGTGCCAGCAGCTTAGTTGCTACCTCGGTTTCACCCCTCCACTTT
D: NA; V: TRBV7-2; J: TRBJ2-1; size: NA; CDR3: CASSFTAAAGQFF; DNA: TGTGCCAGCAGCTTCACGGCGGCGGCCGGGCAGTTCTTC
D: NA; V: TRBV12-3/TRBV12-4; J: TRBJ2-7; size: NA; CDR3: CASNPDLIYEQYF; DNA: TGTGCCAGCAATCCCGACCTGATCTACGAGCAGTACTTC
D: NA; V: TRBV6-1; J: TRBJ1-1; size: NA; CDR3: CASNRRFQNTEAFF; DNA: TGTGCCAGCAATAGGAGGTTTCAGAACACTGAAGCTTTCTTT
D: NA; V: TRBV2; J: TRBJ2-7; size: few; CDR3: CASSEAWRRGSSYEQYF; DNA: TGTGCCAGCAGTGAAGCGTGGAGACGGGGAAGCTCCTACGAGCAGTACTTC
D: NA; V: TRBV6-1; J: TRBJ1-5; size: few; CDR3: CASSGQPQHF; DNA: TGTGCCAGCAGTGGTCAGCCCCAGCATTTT
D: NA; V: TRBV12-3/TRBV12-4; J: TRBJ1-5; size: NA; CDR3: CASSLATPDQPQHF; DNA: TGTGCCAGCAGTTTAGCAACCCCCGATCAGCCCCAGCATTTT
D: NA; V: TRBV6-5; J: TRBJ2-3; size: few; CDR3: CASRTGPRPDTQYF; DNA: TGTGCCAGCAGGACGGGACCGCGGCCAGATACGCAGTATTTT
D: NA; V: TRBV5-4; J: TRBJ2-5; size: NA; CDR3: CASSSRDYQETQYF; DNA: TGTGCCAGCAGCTCCCGGGACTACCAAGAGACCCAGTACTTC
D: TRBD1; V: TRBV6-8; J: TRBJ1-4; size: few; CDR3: CASLEDRVNEKLFF; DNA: TGTGCCAGCTTGGAGGACAGGGTGAATGAAAAACTGTTTTTT
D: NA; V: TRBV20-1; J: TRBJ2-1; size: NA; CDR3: CSATGRRTDEQFF; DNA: TGCAGTGCTACCGGGAGGAGGACAGATGAGCAGTTCTTC
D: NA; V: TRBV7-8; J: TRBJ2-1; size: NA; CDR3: CASSPPGRSYNEQFF; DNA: TGTGCCAGCAGCCCCCCGGGGCGGAGCTACAATGAGCAGTTCTTC
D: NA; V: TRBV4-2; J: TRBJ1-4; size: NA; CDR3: CASSQEDPREKLFF; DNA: TGTGCCAGCAGCCAAGAGGACCCTCGGGAAAAACTGTTTTTT
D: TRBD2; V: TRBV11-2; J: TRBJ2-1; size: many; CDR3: CASSLALAGGYSYNEQFF; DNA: TGTGCCAGCAGCTTAGCCCTAGCGGGGGGTTACTCCTACAATGAGCAGTTCTTC
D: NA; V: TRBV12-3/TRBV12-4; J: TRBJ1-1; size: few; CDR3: CASSLQGPGISEAFF; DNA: TGTGCCAGCAGTCTTCAGGGGCCAGGGATCAGTGAAGCTTTCTTT
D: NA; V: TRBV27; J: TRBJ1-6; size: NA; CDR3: CASSSGRTPLHF; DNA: TGTGCCAGCAGTTCGGGACGGACCCCCCTCCACTTT
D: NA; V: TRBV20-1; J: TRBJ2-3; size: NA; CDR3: CSAEAGHTDTQYF; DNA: TGCAGTGCTGAGGCAGGTCACACAGATACGCAGTATTTT
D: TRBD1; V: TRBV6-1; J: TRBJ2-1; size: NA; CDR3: CASSGVGQTSSYNEQFF; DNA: TGTGCCAGCAGTGGGGTGGGACAGACGAGCTCCTACAATGAGCAGTTCTTC
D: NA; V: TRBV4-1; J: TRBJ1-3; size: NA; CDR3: CASSQDRGAGNTIYF; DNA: TGCGCCAGCAGCCAAGATAGGGGCGCTGGAAACACCATATATTTT
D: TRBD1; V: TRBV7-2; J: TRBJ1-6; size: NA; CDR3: CAGTGGGNSPLHF; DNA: TGTGCCGGGACAGGGGGCGGCAATTCACCCCTCCACTTT
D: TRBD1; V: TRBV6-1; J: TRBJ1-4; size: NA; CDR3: CASRVTGLYSEKLFF; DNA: TGTGCCAGCAGGGTGACAGGGTTGTATAGTGAAAAACTGTTTTTT
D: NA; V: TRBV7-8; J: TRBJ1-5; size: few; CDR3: CASSLAVMSNQPQHF; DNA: TGTGCCAGCAGCTTAGCGGTCATGAGCAATCAGCCCCAGCATTTT
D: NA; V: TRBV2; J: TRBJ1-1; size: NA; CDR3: CASSEAGGSEAFF; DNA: TGTGCCAGCAGTGAAGCTGGGGGGTCTGAAGCTTTCTTT
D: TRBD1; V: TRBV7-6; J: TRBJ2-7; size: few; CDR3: CASSLVPGGTYEQYF; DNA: TGTGCCAGCAGCTTAGTTCCAGGGGGCACCTACGAGCAGTACTTC
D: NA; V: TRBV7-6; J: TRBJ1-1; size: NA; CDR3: CASSPTVLNTEAFF; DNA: TGTGCCAGCAGCCCCACGGTCCTGAACACTGAAGCTTTCTTT
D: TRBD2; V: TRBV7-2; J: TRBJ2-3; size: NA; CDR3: CASSLGGRKTDTQYF; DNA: TGTGCCAGCAGCTTAGGCGGGAGAAAGACAGATACGCAGTATTTT
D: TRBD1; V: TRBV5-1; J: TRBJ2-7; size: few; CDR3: CASSQGTGTSGEQYF; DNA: TGCGCCAGCAGCCAAGGGACAGGTACCTCCGGCGAGCAGTACTTC